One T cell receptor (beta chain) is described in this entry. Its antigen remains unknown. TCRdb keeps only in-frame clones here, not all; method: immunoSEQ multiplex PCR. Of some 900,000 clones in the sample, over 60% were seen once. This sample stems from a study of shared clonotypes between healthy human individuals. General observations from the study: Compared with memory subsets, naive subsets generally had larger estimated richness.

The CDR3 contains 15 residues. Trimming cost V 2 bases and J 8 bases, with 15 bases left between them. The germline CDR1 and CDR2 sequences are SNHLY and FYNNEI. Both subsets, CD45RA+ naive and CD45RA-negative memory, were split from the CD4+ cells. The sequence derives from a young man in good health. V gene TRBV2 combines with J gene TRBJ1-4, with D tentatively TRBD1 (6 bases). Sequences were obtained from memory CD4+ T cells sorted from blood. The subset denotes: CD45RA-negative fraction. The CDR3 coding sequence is TGTGCCAGCAGTGAAAGGGAGAACAGGGCCGAAAAACTGTTTTTT. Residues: CASSERENRAEKLFF. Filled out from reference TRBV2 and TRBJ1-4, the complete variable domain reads EPEVTQTPSHQVTQMGQEVILRCVPISNHLYFYWYRQILGQKVEFLVSFYNNEISEKSEIFDDQFSVERPDGSNFTLKIRSTKLEDSAMYFCASSERENRAEKLFFGSGTQLSVL.